This passage covers 28 T cell receptor beta chains from one sample sequenced in a study of T cells after yellow fever vaccination. Via MiXCR, TCRdb re-called the 5' RACE reads, giving one row per CDR3 protein. The sample lists hundreds of thousands of distinct CDR3 sequences, roughly 22% occurring once. The sequenced sample was PBMCs, obtained approximately 20 days after the first yellow fever vaccination. Receptors were obtained from a man in his late teens or twenties who received the YFV17D yellow fever vaccine.

The V call is TRBV6-5, the J call TRBJ1-5, with unresolved D. V was clipped by 4 bases and J by 13 bases, with 14 bases between them. Germline V gene lookup returns CDR1 MNHEY and CDR2 SVGAGI. CDR3 length equals 12 residues. CDR3: CASSSPDLEQHF. The CDR3 region has the DNA TGTGCCAGCAGTTCCCCGGACCTTGAGCAGCATTTT.

In this sample, this clonotype turned up a few times. The chain combines TRBV5-6 with TRBJ1-4, with 7 bases aligning to TRBD1. This CDR3 has 14 amino acids. The V and J ends lost 0 bases and 8 bases, in that order; junction bases with no gene match: 4. Looked up from germline, CDR1 is SGHDT and CDR2 is YYEEEE. The DNA for the CDR3 is TGTGCCAGCAGCTTGGAGGGGGCGTGGGAAAAACTGTTTTTT. Its protein is CASSLEGAWEKLFF.

The rearrangement joins TRBV20-1 to TRBJ2-3; TRBD1 might be the D (6 bases). Germline CDR1 is DFQATT and CDR2 is SNEGSKA (reference sequence). The V gene lost 0 bases and the J gene lost 4 bases, with 11 bases spanning the gap. The CDR3 is 14 residues long. In DNA form, the CDR3 reads TGCAGTGCTAGAGAAGCCCCAGGGGCAGATACGCAGTATTTT. It yields the protein CSAREAPGADTQYF.

This clonotype occurred a few times. This chain links TRBV7-3 with TRBJ2-2; possible D gene TRBD1, 6 bases. V shed 4 bases and J shed 6 bases, with 12 bases lying between them. Per germline, CDR1 SGHTA and CDR2 FQGTGA. The CDR3 extends over 14 amino acids. Here the CDR3 reads CASSSTQGAGELFF. CDR3 coding DNA: TGTGCCAGCAGCTCCACACAGGGAGCCGGGGAGCTGTTTTTT.

The CDR3 loop reads CASSLAGAESYEQYV. The DNA for the CDR3 is TGTGCCAGCAGCTTAGCCGGGGCAGAGAGCTACGAGCAGTACGTC. This chain links TRBV7-8 with TRBJ2-7; the D gene could be TRBD1 or TRBD2 (5 bases each). V was cut by 0 bases and J by 3 bases, with 12 bases left in between. Germline values: CDR1 SGHVS, CDR2 FQNEAQ. CDR3 length equals 15 residues.

This clonotype was counted a few times. The chain combines TRBV20-1 with TRBJ1-2; D uncertain. Germline loops: CDR1 DFQATT, CDR2 SNEGSKA (reference sequence). V lost 0 bases and J 0 bases, leaving 8 bases between the germline ends. CDR3 size: 14 residues. CDR3 in DNA: TGCAGTGCTAGAGAGATGGAGACTAACTATGGCTACACCTTC. This translates into CSAREMETNYGYTF.

This clonotype has at least ten counts. The chain couples TRBV20-1 to TRBJ2-7; D unclear. This CDR3 has 12 amino acids. V lost 3 bases to trimming and J lost 1 base, with 7 bases between them. Germline-derived CDR1 and CDR2 are DFQATT and SNEGSKA (reference sequence). The CDR3 spells CSARAKSYEQYV. The DNA of the CDR3 is TGCAGTGCTAGGGCAAAGTCCTACGAGCAGTACGTC.

This clonotype was recorded a few times. CDR3 nucleotides: TGTGCTAGTGGTTTGCCCTTCAAGTCTGCCACCATATATTTT. Translated: CASGLPFKSATIYF. The chain is built from TRBV12-5 and TRBJ1-3; D uncertain. The CDR3 is made up of 14 amino acids. V was clipped by 2 bases and J by 9 bases, with 14 bases between them. CDR1 and CDR2 (germline): LGHNT, FRNRAP.

This clonotype was recorded once. In DNA, the CDR3 is TGTGCCAGCGGGGACAGGGTGTACAATGAGCAGTTCTTC. It yields the protein CASGDRVYNEQFF. The V gene is TRBV2, the J gene TRBJ2-1, with 9 nucleotides matching TRBD1. Germline CDR1 reads SNHLY; CDR2 reads FYNNEI. The CDR3 has 13 amino acids. Losses at the gene ends were 8 bases for V and 4 bases for J; bases not matched to a gene: 3.

Comments on this clonotype: In this CDR3 the conserved last residue, phenylalanine or tryptophan, is missing, so a read error is likely. CDR3 DNA sequence: TGTGCCATCAGACAGGGCAGAGGGGTCGAGACCCAGTACTAC. Encoded protein: CAIRQGRGVETQYY. The gene calls are TRBV10-3 and TRBJ2-5, with D tentatively TRBD1 (6 bases). The V gene's germline CDR1 is ENHRY and CDR2 SYGVKD. V was trimmed by 6 bases and J by 5 bases, leaving 16 bases between them. This CDR3 is 14 amino acids long.

The chain recombines TRBV10-3 with TRBJ2-7; 8 bases are shared with TRBD1. Germline V CDR1 and CDR2: ENHRY, SYGVKD. J was trimmed by 2 bases and V by 6 bases; bases with no gene match: 6. The CDR3 runs to 14 residues. CDR3 in DNA: TGTGCCATCAGGGGGACAGGCGCTACCTACGAGCAGTACTTC. It yields the protein CAIRGTGATYEQYF.

The V and J genes are TRBV5-1 and TRBJ2-5; a weak D match, TRBD1 (6 bases). This CDR3 is 13 amino acids long. CDR1 SGHRS and CDR2 YFSETQ come from the germline V gene. V lost 6 bases and J lost 3, with 12 bases in between. The CDR3 loop is CASNSPGEETQYF. The CDR3 DNA is TGCGCCAGCAACTCTCCAGGGGAAGAGACCCAGTACTTC.

This clonotype was seen a few times. This chain uses TRBV7-9 with TRBJ2-5; no firm D call. In germline, CDR1 is SEHNR, CDR2 FQNEAQ (reference sequence). Deletions cut 5 bases from V and 3 bases from J, with 16 bases between. The CDR3 covers 15 residues. The CDR3 loop is CASSPPDGYEETQYF. Written as DNA, the CDR3 is TGTGCCAGCAGCCCCCCGGACGGTTATGAAGAGACCCAGTACTTC.

The gene calls are TRBV7-2 and TRBJ2-3; 12 positions match TRBD1. The V and J ends lost 1 base and 4 bases, in that order; junction bases with no gene match: 3. In germline, CDR1 is SGHTA, CDR2 FQGNSA. The CDR3 loop spans 16 amino acids. Written as DNA, the CDR3 is TGTGCCAGCAGCTTAGAGGGGACAGGGGGCTCAGATACGCAGTATTTT. As protein: CASSLEGTGGSDTQYF.

This clonotype has just a few counts. The chain couples TRBV7-9 to TRBJ2-7, with D tentatively TRBD2 (5 bases). Per germline, CDR1 SEHNR and CDR2 FQNEAQ (reference sequence). V was pared by 4 bases and J by 2 bases, with 12 bases between. The CDR3 totals 14 residues. The CDR3 bases are TGTGCCAGCAGCTCCCGGGGTTTGCCCTACGAGCAGTACTTC. It is translated as CASSSRGLPYEQYF.

The rearrangement joins TRBV2 to TRBJ2-7; TRBD2 might be the D (6 bases). The V gene's germline CDR1 is SNHLY and CDR2 FYNNEI. The CDR3 is 13 amino acids. V lost 7 bases and J 3 bases, leaving 13 bases between the germline ends. The CDR3 nucleotides are TGTGCCAGCATGGGGGGACGGAACTACGAGCAGTACGTC. Its protein product is CASMGGRNYEQYV.

This clonotype was observed a few times. The chain has TRBV29-1 and TRBJ2-2, with 9 bases aligning to TRBD1. Germline values: CDR1 SQVTM, CDR2 ANQGSEA. The V and J ends lost 6 bases and 5 bases, in that order; junction bases with no gene match: 7. This CDR3 is 14 amino acids long. CDR3 protein: CSVVRDRATGELFF. CDR3 bases: TGCAGCGTAGTCCGGGACAGGGCGACCGGGGAGCTGTTTTTT.

This clonotype was observed a handful of times. J is TRBJ2-3 and V is TRBV19; D unclear. Germline CDR1 LNHDA, CDR2 SQIVND (reference sequence). CDR3 size: 14 residues. Deletions cut 10 bases from V and 0 bases from J, with 14 bases between. CDR3 amino acids: CAIATEDSTDTQYF. As DNA, the CDR3 is TGTGCCATTGCGACTGAGGATAGCACAGATACGCAGTATTTT.

The chain joins TRBV25-1 to TRBJ2-5, with 7 bases lining up with TRBD1. Germline CDR1 reads MGHDK; CDR2 reads SYGVNS. This CDR3 contains 16 residues. After removal of 3 bases from V and 5 bases from J, the junction contained 12 bases not matched to a gene. This CDR3 reads CASSEGTADSRETQYF. The CDR3 region has the DNA TGTGCCAGCAGTGAGGGGACAGCCGACAGCCGGGAGACCCAGTACTTC.

This clonotype appeared a few times. This rearrangement joins TRBV5-1 to TRBJ2-2; a possible D gene is TRBD2 (5 bases). Germline values: CDR1 SGHRS, CDR2 YFSETQ. The V end was cut by 4 bases, the J end by 6 bases, with 16 bases between. This CDR3 is built from 15 residues. CDR3 in amino acids: CASSRIPSTAGELFF. The DNA for the CDR3 is TGCGCCAGCAGCCGGATCCCTAGCACGGCCGGGGAGCTGTTTTTT. The full variable domain, in which reference TRBV5-1 and TRBJ2-2 provide the parts outside the CDR3, is KAGVTQTPRYLIKTRGQQVTLSCSPISGHRSVSWYQQTPGQGLQFLFEYFSETQRNKGNFPGRFSGRQFSNSRSEMNVSTLELGDSALYLCASSRIPSTAGELFFGEGSRLTVL.

The rearrangement joins TRBV4-3 to TRBJ2-1, with a possible D match to TRBD1 (6 bases). V lost 2 bases and J lost 9, with 8 bases in between. The germline gives CDR1 LGHNA, CDR2 YSLEER. The CDR3 has 12 amino acids. CDR3: CASSQTRGEQFF. Written as DNA, the CDR3 is TGCGCCAGCAGCCAAACCAGGGGTGAGCAGTTCTTC.

This chain links TRBV11-2 with TRBJ2-7; D gene unclear. V lost 2 bases to trimming and J lost 0 bases, with 11 bases between them. CDR1 is SGHAT and CDR2 is FQNNGV in the germline V gene. The CDR3 runs to 15 residues. Here the CDR3 reads CASSLTTGSSYEQYV. CDR3 DNA: TGTGCCAGCAGCTTAACAACCGGTAGCTCCTACGAGCAGTACGTC.

This chain links TRBV4-1 with TRBJ2-5; 15 bases agree with TRBD2. CDR3 length: 16 residues. The V segment lost 4 bases and the J segment 5 bases; nucleotides outside the gene matches: 5. Germline V gene data show CDR1 as MGHRA and CDR2 as YSYEKL. CDR3 sequence reads: CASSPGLAGGFETQYF. In nucleotides, the CDR3 is TGCGCCAGCAGCCCCGGACTAGCGGGGGGGTTTGAGACCCAGTACTTC.

V usage is TRBV5-6 and J usage is TRBJ2-7; D is unclear. Trimming took 2 bases from V and 2 from J, leaving 11 bases between them. CDR1 is SGHDT, CDR2 YYEEEE, per germline. This CDR3 is 14 amino acids long. The CDR3 is CASSFRPRPYEQYV. CDR3 nucleotide sequence: TGTGCCAGCAGCTTCCGTCCGAGACCCTACGAGCAGTACGTC.

The chain is built from TRBV20-1 and TRBJ2-5; D unclear. CDR3 length: 15 residues. The germline V and J ends were trimmed by 6 bases and 0 bases, with 17 bases remaining between them. Germline CDR1 reads DFQATT; CDR2 reads SNEGSKA (reference sequence). CDR3 DNA sequence: TGCAGTGCCCACTCGGGTGAAGGGAACCAAGAGACCCAGTACTTC. This sequence encodes CSAHSGEGNQETQYF.

The chain is built from TRBV4-3 and TRBJ1-1; the D gene is possibly TRBD1 (6 bases). V gave up 3 bases and J gave up 5 bases, with 13 bases separating them. CDR3 length equals 14 residues. Germline-derived CDR1 and CDR2 are LGHNA and YSLEER. The CDR3 here is CASSQTGGRTEAFF. DNA for the CDR3: TGCGCCAGCAGCCAGACAGGCGGGAGGACTGAAGCTTTCTTT.

This clonotype was found a few times. The chain couples TRBV6-6 to TRBJ1-2; no firm D call. In germline, CDR1 is MNHNY, CDR2 SVGAGI (reference sequence). The V end lost 6 bases, the J end lost 2 bases, and 10 bases lay between the germline ends. This CDR3 comprises 13 residues. CDR3 DNA sequence: TGTGCCAGCAGGCGAGGAATCAACTATGGCTACACCTTC. Protein sequence: CASRRGINYGYTF.

This clonotype has just a few counts. The V and J genes are TRBV12-3 or TRBV12-4 and TRBJ2-2; D is possibly TRBD1 (5 bases). V was shortened by 3 bases and J by 4 bases, with 12 bases between the two germline ends. The CDR3 sequence is 15 residues long. The CDR3 region is CASSFLQGGTGELFF. As DNA, the CDR3 is TGTGCCAGCAGTTTTCTTCAGGGCGGCACCGGGGAGCTGTTTTTT.